This T cell receptor (beta chain) was retrieved from a study of cytomegalovirus exposure and HLA in healthy donors. The PCR contained 60 Vbeta and 13 Jbeta primers. Sequencing was performed with immunoSEQ multiplex PCR; in TCRdb, only in-frame clones are kept and a portion is missing. The data show roughly 140,000 clones, 65% to 75% seen once. Losses at the gene ends were 4 bases for V and 13 bases for J; bases not matched to a gene: 8. This CDR3 is built from 14 residues. Germline loops: CDR1 LNHDA, CDR2 SQIVND (reference sequence). This clone was observed a few times. Its target is unknown. Study outcomes and limitations: Later work associated fewer than 20,000 TCR beta sequences with HLA alleles at 0.05 false discovery rate. CMV serostatus was the only immune exposure information that was available.

Sequencing input: PBMCs. The J gene is TRBJ1-6, the V gene TRBV19; 9 bases align to TRBD1. The clonotype comes from a man aged 55 to 70 in good health and CMV-seronegative. The CDR3 is CASSTGQGPRPLHF. The CDR3 DNA follows: TGTGCCAGTAGTACGGGACAGGGTCCCCGCCCCCTCCACTTT.